This T cell receptor (beta chain) was recovered during a study of OX40 agonist ivuxolimab in advanced cancers. Some clones are missing from TCRdb's copy, which holds only in-frame ones; the method was immunoSEQ multiplex PCR. Of some 8,900 clones detected, roughly 70% appear once; the ten largest clones hold roughly 29%. Patients who had autoimmune disease history or got systemic immunosuppression were left out. V was shortened by 6 bases and J by 5 bases, with 11 bases between the two germline ends. The CDR3 consists of 13 residues. Germline lookup yields CDR1 SGHVS and CDR2 FQNEAQ. Regarding the study as a whole: At 0.1 to 3.0 mg/kg, CD4+ and CD8+ blood T cells expanded clonally by week 6. More expanded clones were found, on average, in CD8+ than in CD4+ T cells.

In regard to this clone: Its antigen remains unidentified.

The sequences come from CD4+ or CD8+ T cells sorted from blood, collected in a trial of the OX40 agonist ivuxolimab. This clonotype originated in an adult with an advanced solid tumor such as melanoma, head and neck, liver or kidney cancer. V is TRBV7-8 and J is TRBJ2-1; no clear D. CDR3 coding DNA: TGTGCCAGCAGTTCGGACGGCAACAATGAGCAGTTCTTC. Amino acid sequence: CASSSDGNNEQFF.